The text below deals with one TCR beta chain. Its antigen is currently unknown. The data derive from a study of radiotherapy plus CTLA-4 blockade in lung cancer. Study observations and caveats: Strongest reported response predictors: early blood clone changes and post-radiation interferon-beta.

Repertoires were generated with immunoSEQ multiplex PCR, while TCRdb's copy carries only in-frame clones and drops some. The data show about 97,000 clones, 65% to 80% seen once. The CDR3 extends over 16 amino acids. The origin of this receptor is a human donor with non-small cell lung cancer who had a partial response to radiotherapy plus ipilimumab. Some clones in this sample may be carry-over from other donors' samples. This sequence joins TRBV1 and TRBJ2-7; the DNA was not compared with TRBD2, the D call given in the table. TRBV1 is labeled a pseudogene. The sample consisted of peripheral blood, taken from a patient treated with radiotherapy plus ipilimumab. The CDR3 sequence: CTSSQDRSGSGNEQYF. In nucleotides, the CDR3 is TGCACCAGCAGCCAAGATAGGAGCGGGTCGGGGAACGAGCAGTACTTC.